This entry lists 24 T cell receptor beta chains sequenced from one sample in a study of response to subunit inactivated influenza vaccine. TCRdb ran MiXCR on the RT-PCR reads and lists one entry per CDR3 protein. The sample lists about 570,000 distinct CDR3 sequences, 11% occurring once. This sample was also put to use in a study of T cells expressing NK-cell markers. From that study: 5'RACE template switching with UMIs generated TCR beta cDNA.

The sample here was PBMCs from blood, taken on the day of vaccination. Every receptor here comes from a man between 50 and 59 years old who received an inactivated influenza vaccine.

The chain's CDR3 is CASSLAGDRSGGTQYF. The CDR3 coding sequence is TGTGCCAGCAGCCTAGCGGGGGACCGAAGTGGAGGGACCCAGTACTTC. This chain joins TRBV13 and TRBJ2-5; 10 bases align to TRBD2. The germline gives CDR1 PRHDT, CDR2 FYEKMQ (reference sequence). After removal of 5 bases from V and 7 bases from J, the junction contained 13 bases not matched to a gene. CDR3 length equals 16 residues.

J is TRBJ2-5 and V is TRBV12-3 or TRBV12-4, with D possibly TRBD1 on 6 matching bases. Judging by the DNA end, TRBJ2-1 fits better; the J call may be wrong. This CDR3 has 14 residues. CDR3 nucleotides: TGTGCCAGCAGTTTAAACGGCAGGGGAGAGACCCAGTTCTTC. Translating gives CASSLNGRGETQFF.

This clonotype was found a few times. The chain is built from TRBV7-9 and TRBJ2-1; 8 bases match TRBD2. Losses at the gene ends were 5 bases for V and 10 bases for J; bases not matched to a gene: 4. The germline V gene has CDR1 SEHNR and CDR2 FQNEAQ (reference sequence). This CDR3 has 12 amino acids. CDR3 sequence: CASSRTSKEQFF. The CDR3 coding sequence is TGTGCCAGCAGCCGGACTAGCAAGGAGCAGTTCTTC.

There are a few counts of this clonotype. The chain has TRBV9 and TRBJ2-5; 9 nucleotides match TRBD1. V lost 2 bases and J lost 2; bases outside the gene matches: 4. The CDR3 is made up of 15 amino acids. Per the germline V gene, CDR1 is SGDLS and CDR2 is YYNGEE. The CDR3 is CASSVAGTGQETQYF. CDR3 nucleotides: TGTGCCAGCAGCGTCGCCGGGACAGGGCAAGAGACCCAGTACTTC.

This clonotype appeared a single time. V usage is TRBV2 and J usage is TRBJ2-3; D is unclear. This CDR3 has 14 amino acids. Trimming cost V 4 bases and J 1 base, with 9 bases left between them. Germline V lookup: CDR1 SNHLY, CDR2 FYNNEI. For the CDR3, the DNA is TGTGCCAGCAGTGGCATTACGGGCACAGATACGCAGTATTTT. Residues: CASSGITGTDTQYF.

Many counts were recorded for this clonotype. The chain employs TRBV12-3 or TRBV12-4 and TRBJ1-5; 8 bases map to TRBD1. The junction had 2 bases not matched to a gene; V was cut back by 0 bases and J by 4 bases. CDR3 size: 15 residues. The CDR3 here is CASSLADRGNQPQHF. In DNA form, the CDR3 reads TGTGCCAGCAGTTTAGCAGACAGGGGAAATCAGCCCCAGCATTTT.

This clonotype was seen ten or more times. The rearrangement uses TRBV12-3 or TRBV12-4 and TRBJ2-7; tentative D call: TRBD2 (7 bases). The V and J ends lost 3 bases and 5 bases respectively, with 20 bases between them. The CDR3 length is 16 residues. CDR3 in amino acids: CASSFSGTRYGNEQYF. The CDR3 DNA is TGTGCCAGCAGTTTCAGCGGGACACGCTATGGGAACGAGCAGTACTTC.

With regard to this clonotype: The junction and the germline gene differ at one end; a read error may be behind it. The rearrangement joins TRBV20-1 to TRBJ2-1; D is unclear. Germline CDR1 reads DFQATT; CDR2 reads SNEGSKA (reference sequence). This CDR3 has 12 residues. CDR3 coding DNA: TGCGGTGCTAGAGATCGAGAAAATGAGCAGTTCTTC. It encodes CGARDRENEQFF.

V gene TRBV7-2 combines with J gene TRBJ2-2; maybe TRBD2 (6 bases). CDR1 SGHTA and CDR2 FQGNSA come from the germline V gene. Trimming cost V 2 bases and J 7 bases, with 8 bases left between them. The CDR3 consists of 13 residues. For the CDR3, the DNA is TGTGCCAGCAGCTTACGGGGGTTCGGGGAGCTGTTTTTT. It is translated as CASSLRGFGELFF.

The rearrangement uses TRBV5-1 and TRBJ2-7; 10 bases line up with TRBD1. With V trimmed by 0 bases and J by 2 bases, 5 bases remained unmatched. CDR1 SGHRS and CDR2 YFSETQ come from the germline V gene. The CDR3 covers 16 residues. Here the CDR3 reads CASSLGTGGNTYEQYF. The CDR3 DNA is TGCGCCAGCAGCTTGGGGACAGGGGGAAATACCTACGAGCAGTACTTC.

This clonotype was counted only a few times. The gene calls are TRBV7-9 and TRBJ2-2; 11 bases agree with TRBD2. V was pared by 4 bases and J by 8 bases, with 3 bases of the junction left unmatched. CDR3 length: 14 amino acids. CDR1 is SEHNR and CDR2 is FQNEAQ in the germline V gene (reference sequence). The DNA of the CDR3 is TGTGCCAGCAGCTCCAGGACTAGCGGGGGGGAGCTGTTTTTT. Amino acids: CASSSRTSGGELFF.

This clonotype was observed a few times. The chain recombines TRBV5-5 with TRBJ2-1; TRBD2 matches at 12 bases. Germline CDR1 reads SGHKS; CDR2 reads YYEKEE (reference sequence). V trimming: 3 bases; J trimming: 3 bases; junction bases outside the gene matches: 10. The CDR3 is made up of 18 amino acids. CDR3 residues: CASSSRLAGGRDYNEQFF. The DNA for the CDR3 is TGTGCCAGCAGCTCCCGTCTAGCGGGAGGGAGGGACTACAATGAGCAGTTCTTC. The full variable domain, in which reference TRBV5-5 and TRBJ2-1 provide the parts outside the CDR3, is DAGVTQSPTHLIKTRGQQVTLRCSPISGHKSVSWYQQVLGQGPQFIFQYYEKEERGRGNFPDRFSARQFPNYSSELNVNALLLGDSALYLCASSSRLAGGRDYNEQFFGPGTRLTVL.

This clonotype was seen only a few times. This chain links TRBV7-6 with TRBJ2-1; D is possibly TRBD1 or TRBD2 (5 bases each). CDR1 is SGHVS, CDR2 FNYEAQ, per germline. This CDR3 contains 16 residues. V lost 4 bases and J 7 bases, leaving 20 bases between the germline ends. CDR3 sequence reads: CASSSRLGPTRNEQFF. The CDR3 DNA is TGTGCCAGCAGCTCCAGGTTGGGACCGACGAGAAATGAGCAGTTCTTC.

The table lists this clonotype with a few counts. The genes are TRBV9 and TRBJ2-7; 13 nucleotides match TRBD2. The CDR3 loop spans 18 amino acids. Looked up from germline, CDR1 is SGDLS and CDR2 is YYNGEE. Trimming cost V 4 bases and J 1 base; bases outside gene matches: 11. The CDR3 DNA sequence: TGTGCCAGCAGCCATGGGACTAGCGGGACCCCAACGTCCTACGAGCAGTACTTC. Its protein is CASSHGTSGTPTSYEQYF.

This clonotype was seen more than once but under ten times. CDR3 nucleotide sequence: TGCGCCAGCAGCTTGGGGGACCCCATATGGGCTGAAGCTTTCTTT. Its protein is CASSLGDPIWAEAFF. The genes are TRBV5-1 and TRBJ1-1; tentatively, D is TRBD1 (5 bases). From germline, CDR1 is SGHRS and CDR2 YFSETQ. Trimming stripped 0 bases from V and 6 bases from J, with 15 bases between. The CDR3 is 15 residues long. Complete variable domain (other parts from reference TRBV5-1 and TRBJ1-1): KAGVTQTPRYLIKTRGQQVTLSCSPISGHRSVSWYQQTPGQGLQFLFEYFSETQRNKGNFPGRFSGRQFSNSRSEMNVSTLELGDSALYLCASSLGDPIWAEAFFGQGTRLTVV.

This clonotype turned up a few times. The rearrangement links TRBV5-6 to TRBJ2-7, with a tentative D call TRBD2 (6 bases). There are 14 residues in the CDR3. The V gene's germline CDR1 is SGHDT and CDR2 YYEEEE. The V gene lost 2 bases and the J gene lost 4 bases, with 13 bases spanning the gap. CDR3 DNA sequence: TGTGCCAGCAGCTTTGACGGGACTGTATACGAGCAGTACTTC. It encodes CASSFDGTVYEQYF.

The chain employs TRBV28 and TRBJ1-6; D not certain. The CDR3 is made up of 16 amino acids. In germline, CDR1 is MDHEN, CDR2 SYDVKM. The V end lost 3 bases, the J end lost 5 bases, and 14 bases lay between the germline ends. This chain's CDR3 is CASSFRYAPNNSPLHF. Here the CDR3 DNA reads TGTGCCAGCAGTTTCAGATACGCCCCGAATAATTCACCCCTCCACTTT.

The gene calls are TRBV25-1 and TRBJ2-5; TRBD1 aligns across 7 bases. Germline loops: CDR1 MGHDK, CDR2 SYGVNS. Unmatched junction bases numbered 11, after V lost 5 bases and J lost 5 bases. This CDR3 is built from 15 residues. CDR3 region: CASSRQGSRMETQYF. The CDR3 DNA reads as TGTGCCAGCAGTAGACAGGGAAGTCGTATGGAGACCCAGTACTTC.

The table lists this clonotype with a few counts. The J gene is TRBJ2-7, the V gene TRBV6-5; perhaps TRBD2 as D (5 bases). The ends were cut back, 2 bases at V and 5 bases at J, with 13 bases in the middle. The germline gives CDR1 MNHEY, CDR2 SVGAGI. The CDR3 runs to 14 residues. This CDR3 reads CASSYTRVGDEQYF. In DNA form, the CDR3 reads TGTGCCAGCAGTTACACGAGGGTCGGCGACGAGCAGTACTTC.

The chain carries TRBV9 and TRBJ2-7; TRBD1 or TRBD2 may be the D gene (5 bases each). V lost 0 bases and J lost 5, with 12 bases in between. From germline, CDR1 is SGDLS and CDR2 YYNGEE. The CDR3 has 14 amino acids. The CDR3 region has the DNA TGTGCCAGCAGCGTAGGGGGGACCGACCACGAGCAGTACTTC. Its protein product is CASSVGGTDHEQYF. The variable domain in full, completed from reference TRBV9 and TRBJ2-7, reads DSGVTQTPKHLITATGQRVTLRCSPRSGDLSVYWYQQSLDQGLQFLIQYYNGEERAKGNILERFSAQQFPDLHSELNLSSLELGDSALYFCASSVGGTDHEQYFGPGTRLTVT.

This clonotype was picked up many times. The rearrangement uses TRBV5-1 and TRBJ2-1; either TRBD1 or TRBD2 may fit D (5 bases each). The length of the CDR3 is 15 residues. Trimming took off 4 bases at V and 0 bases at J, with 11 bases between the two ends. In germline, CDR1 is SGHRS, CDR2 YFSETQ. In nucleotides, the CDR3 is TGCGCCAGCAGCGAGGGGTCGAGCTCCTACAATGAGCAGTTCTTC. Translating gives CASSEGSSSYNEQFF.

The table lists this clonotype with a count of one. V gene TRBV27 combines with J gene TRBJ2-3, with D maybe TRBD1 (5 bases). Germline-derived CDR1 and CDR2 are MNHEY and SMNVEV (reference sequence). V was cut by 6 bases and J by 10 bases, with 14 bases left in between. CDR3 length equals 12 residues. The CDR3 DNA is TGTGCCAGCAGCTTTCAGGGTATGGCGCAGTATTTT. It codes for CASSFQGMAQYF.

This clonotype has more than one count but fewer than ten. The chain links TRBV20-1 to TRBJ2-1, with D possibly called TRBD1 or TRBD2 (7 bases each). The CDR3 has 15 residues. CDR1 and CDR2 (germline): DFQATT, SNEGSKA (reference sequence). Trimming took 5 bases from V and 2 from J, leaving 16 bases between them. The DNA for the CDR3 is TGCAGTGCTCCCAGGGGGGGGTCGGCCTACAATGAGCAGTTCTTC. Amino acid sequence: CSAPRGGSAYNEQFF.

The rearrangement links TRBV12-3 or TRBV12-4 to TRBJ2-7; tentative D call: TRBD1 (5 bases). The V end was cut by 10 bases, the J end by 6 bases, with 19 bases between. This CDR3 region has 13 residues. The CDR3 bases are TGTGCCATTTCAGCCGCAGGGATAGGCGAGCAGTACTTC. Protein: CAISAAGIGEQYF.